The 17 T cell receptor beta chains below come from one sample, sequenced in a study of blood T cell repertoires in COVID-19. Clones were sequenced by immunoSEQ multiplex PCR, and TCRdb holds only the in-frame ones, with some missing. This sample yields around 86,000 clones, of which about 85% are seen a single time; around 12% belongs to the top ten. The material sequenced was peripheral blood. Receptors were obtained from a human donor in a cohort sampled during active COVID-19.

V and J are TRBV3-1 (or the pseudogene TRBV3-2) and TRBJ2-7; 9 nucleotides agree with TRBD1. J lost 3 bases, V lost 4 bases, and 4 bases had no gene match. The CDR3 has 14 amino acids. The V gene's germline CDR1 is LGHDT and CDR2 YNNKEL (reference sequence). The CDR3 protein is CASSPTDRGYEQYF. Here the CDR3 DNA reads TGTGCCAGCAGCCCCACGGACAGGGGCTACGAGCAGTACTTC.

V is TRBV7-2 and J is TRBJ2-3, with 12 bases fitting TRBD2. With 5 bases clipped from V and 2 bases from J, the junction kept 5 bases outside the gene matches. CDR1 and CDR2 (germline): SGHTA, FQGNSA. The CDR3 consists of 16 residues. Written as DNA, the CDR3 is TGTGCCAGCAGCCCGGGACTAGCGGGCCCCACAGATACGCAGTATTTT. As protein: CASSPGLAGPTDTQYF.

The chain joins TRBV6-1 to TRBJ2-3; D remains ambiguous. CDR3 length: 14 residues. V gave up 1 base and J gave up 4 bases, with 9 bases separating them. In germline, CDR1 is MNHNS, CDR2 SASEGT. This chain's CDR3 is CASSEVSRADTQYF. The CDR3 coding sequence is TGTGCCAGCAGTGAAGTATCCCGGGCAGATACGCAGTATTTT.

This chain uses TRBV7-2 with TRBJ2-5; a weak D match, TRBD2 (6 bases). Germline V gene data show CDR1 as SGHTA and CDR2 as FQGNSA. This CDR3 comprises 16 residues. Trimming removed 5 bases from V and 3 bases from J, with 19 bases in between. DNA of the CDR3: TGTGCCAGCAGCCGGAAAAGGGCGGGGAATGAAGAGACCCAGTACTTC. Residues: CASSRKRAGNEETQYF.

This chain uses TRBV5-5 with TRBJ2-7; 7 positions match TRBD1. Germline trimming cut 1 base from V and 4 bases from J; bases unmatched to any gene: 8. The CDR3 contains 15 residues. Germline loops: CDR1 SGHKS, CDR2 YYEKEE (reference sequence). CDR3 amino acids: CASSLSDRARYEQYF. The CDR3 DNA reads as TGTGCCAGCAGCTTGAGTGACAGGGCCAGATACGAGCAGTACTTC. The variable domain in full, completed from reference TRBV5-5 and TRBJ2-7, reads DAGVTQSPTHLIKTRGQQVTLRCSPISGHKSVSWYQQVLGQGPQFIFQYYEKEERGRGNFPDRFSARQFPNYSSELNVNALLLGDSALYLCASSLSDRARYEQYFGPGTRLTVT.

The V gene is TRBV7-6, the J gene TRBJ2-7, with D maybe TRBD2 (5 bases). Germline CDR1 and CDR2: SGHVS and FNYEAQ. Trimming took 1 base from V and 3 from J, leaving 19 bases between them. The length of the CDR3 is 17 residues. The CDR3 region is CASSLDRTAAGIYEQYF. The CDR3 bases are TGTGCCAGCAGCTTAGATCGGACCGCGGCGGGTATCTACGAGCAGTACTTC.

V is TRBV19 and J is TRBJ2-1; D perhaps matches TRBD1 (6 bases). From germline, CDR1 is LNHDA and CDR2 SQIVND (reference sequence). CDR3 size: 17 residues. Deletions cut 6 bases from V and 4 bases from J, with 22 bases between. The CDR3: CASSLTIAGGSYNEQFF. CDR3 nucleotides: TGTGCCAGTAGCTTGACAATAGCTGGGGGCAGTTACAATGAGCAGTTCTTC.

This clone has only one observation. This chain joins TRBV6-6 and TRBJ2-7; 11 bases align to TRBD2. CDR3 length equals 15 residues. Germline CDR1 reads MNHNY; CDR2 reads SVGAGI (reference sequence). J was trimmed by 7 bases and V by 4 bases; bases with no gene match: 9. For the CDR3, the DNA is TGTGCCAGCAGTTTAACTAGCGGGAGTGCACCTGAGCAGTACTTC. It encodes CASSLTSGSAPEQYF.

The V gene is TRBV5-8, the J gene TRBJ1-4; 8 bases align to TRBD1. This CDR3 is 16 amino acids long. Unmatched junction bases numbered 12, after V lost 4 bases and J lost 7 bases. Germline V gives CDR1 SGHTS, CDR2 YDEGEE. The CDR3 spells CASSRRVGTGPEKLFF. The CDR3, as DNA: TGTGCCAGCAGCCGGAGAGTAGGGACAGGCCCTGAAAAACTGTTTTTT. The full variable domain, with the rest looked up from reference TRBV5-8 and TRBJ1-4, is EAGVTQSPTHLIKTRGQQATLRCSPISGHTSVYWYQQALGLGLQFLLWYDEGEERNRGNFPPRFSGRQFPNYSSELNVNALELEDSALYLCASSRRVGTGPEKLFFGSGTQLSVL.

The CDR3 bases are TGCAGCGTTGGGGCAGGGGGCCGCTCTGGGGCCAACGTCCTGACTTTC. It is translated as CSVGAGGRSGANVLTF. The chain carries TRBV29-1 and TRBJ2-6; 8 bases map to TRBD1. This CDR3 contains 16 residues. V lost 4 bases to trimming and J lost 0 bases; unmatched junction nucleotides: 5. The germline gives CDR1 SQVTM, CDR2 ANQGSEA.

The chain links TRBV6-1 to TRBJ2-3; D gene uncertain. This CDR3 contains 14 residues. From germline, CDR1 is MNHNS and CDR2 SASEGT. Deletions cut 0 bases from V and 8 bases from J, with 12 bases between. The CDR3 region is CASSEASLSITQYF. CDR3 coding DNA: TGTGCCAGCAGTGAAGCGAGTCTAAGCATTACGCAGTATTTT.

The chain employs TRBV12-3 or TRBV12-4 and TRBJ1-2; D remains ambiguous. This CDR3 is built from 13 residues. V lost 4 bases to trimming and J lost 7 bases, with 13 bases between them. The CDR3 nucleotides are TGTGCCAGCAGTTCGACTTCCTATGTTGGCTACACCTTC. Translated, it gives CASSSTSYVGYTF.

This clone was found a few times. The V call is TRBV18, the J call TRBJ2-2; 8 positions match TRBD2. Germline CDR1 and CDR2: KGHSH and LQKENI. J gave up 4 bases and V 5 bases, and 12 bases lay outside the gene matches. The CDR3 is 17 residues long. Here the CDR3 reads CASSSDIPGLGTGELFF. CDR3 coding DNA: TGTGCCAGCTCATCGGATATCCCGGGACTAGGCACCGGGGAGCTGTTTTTT.

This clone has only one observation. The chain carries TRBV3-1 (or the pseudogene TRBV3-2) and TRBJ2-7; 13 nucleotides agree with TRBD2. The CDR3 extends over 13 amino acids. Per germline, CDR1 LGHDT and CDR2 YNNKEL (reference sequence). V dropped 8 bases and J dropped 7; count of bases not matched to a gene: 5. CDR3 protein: CASGGTSGEEQYF. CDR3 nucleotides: TGTGCCAGCGGCGGGACTAGCGGGGAGGAGCAGTACTTC.

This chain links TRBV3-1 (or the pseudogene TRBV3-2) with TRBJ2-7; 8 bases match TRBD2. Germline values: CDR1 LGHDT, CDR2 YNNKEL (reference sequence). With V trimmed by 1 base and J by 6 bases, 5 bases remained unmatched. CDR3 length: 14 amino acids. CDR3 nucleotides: TGTGCCAGCAGCCAAGTACCGGGGGGGGGCGAGCAGTACTTC. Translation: CASSQVPGGGEQYF.

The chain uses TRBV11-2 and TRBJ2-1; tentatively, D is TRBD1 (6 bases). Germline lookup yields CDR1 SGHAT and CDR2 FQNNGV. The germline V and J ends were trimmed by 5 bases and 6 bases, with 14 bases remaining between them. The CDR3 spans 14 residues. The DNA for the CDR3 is TGTGCCAGCAGCCCCCCCCTCAGGGGCAATGAGCAGTTCTTC. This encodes CASSPPLRGNEQFF.

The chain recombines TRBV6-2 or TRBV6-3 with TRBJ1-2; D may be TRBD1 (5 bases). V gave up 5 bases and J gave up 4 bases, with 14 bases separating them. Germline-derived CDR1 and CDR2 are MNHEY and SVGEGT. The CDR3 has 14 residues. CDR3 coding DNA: TGTGCCAGCAGTCACGGTGGAGGGGCCTATGGCTACACCTTC. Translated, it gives CASSHGGGAYGYTF.